The 23 T cell receptor beta chains reported below all come from one sample, sequenced in a study of cytomegalovirus exposure and HLA in healthy donors. The primer mix had 60 Vbeta and 13 Jbeta primers. Profiling relied on immunoSEQ multiplex PCR, and the TCRdb table lists in-frame clones only, not all of them. The sample carries about 130,000 clones, around 72% recorded once. Sequenced input: PBMCs. The receptors come from a young man in good health and CMV-seropositive.

The genes are TRBV7-9 and TRBJ2-5; D perhaps matches TRBD2 (6 bases). This CDR3 spans 14 amino acids. The V and J ends lost 1 base and 1 base respectively, with 7 bases between them. Germline loops: CDR1 SEHNR, CDR2 FQNEAQ (reference sequence). In DNA form, the CDR3 reads TGTGCCAGCAGCTTAGAGACTAGCCAAGAGACCCAGTACTTC. It specifies CASSLETSQETQYF.

This chain links TRBV27 with TRBJ2-7; D gene unclear. The ends were cut back, 3 bases at V and 0 bases at J, with 12 bases in the middle. CDR1 and CDR2 (germline): MNHEY, SMNVEV (reference sequence). This CDR3 is 15 amino acids long. The CDR3 bases are TGTGCCAGCAGTTTTGTACGGCAGGCCTCCTACGAGCAGTACTTC. This gives the protein CASSFVRQASYEQYF.

The chain employs TRBV2 and TRBJ2-7; D gene ambiguous. V lost 5 bases, J lost 2 bases, and 4 bases lay in between. The CDR3 is made up of 11 amino acids. In germline, CDR1 is SNHLY, CDR2 FYNNEI. The DNA of the CDR3 is TGTGCCAGCAGTCCTGCCTACGAGCAGTACTTC. Translated: CASSPAYEQYF.

The chain recombines TRBV28 with TRBJ2-7; maybe TRBD2 (6 bases). The CDR3 contains 14 residues. The germline V and J ends were trimmed by 11 bases and 3 bases, with 20 bases remaining between them. Per the germline V gene, CDR1 is MDHEN and CDR2 is SYDVKM. CDR3 in DNA: TGTGCCGGCACGGAGGGCGGAGCAAGCTACGAGCAGTACTTC. It codes for CAGTEGGASYEQYF.

The chain has TRBV4-3 and TRBJ2-2, with D perhaps TRBD1 (6 bases). The CDR3 has 14 amino acids. Looked up from germline, CDR1 is LGHNA and CDR2 is YSLEER. V was pared by 0 bases and J by 9 bases, with 11 bases between. In DNA, the CDR3 is TGCGCCAGCAGCCAAGAGGTGGGGGACAGGGAGCTGTTTTTT. It encodes CASSQEVGDRELFF.

The CDR3: CASSYRDRRKGYTF. The CDR3, as DNA: TGTGCCAGCAGCTACCGGGACAGGAGGAAGGGCTACACCTTC. This chain links TRBV5-8 with TRBJ1-2, with 8 bases aligning to TRBD1. This CDR3 is 14 amino acids long. The V gene end was trimmed by 3 bases and the J gene end by 8 bases; junction bases not matched to a gene: 9. The V gene's germline CDR1 is SGHTS and CDR2 YDEGEE.

The chain carries TRBV7-2 and TRBJ1-5, with D possibly TRBD1 on 6 matching bases. V shed 5 bases and J shed 4 bases, with 15 bases lying between them. Germline V gives CDR1 SGHTA, CDR2 FQGNSA. The CDR3 has 15 amino acids. CDR3 coding DNA: TGTGCCAGCAGCCTAGAGGACAGATTAAATCAGCCCCAGCATTTT. Amino acids: CASSLEDRLNQPQHF.

The gene calls are TRBV5-4 and TRBJ2-5; no definite D call. With 4 bases removed from V and 1 base from J, the gap between germline ends came to 8 bases. The CDR3 has 13 residues. CDR1 is SGHNT, CDR2 YYREEE, per germline (reference sequence). The CDR3 loop reads CASSPGGQETQYF. Here the CDR3 DNA reads TGTGCCAGCAGCCCCGGCGGCCAAGAGACCCAGTACTTC.

The V and J genes are TRBV6-5 and TRBJ2-3; D gene ambiguous. Trimming removed 8 bases from V and 6 bases from J, with 15 bases in between. There are 13 residues in the CDR3. Germline V gene lookup returns CDR1 MNHEY and CDR2 SVGAGI. The CDR3 loop reads CASQNSRLDTQYF. CDR3 in DNA: TGTGCCAGCCAAAACAGTAGATTGGATACGCAGTATTTT.

The V call is TRBV6-5, the J call TRBJ1-2, with 9 positions matching TRBD1. V trimming: 9 bases; J trimming: 1 base; junction bases outside the gene matches: 9. Germline loops: CDR1 MNHEY, CDR2 SVGAGI. CDR3 size: 15 residues. Here the CDR3 DNA reads TGTGCCAGTATAACAGGGGGCGAGGGTAACTATGGCTACACCTTC. Protein sequence: CASITGGEGNYGYTF.

The chain joins TRBV5-1 to TRBJ2-3; 11 nucleotides agree with TRBD2. The germline gives CDR1 SGHRS, CDR2 YFSETQ. Trimming at V came to 3 bases and at J to 4 bases, leaving 4 bases not matched to a gene. This CDR3 spans 15 amino acids. The CDR3 protein is CASSSTSGIPDTQYF. The CDR3 DNA reads TGCGCCAGCAGCTCGACTAGCGGGATACCAGATACGCAGTATTTT.

The chain uses TRBV28 and TRBJ2-5; 8 bases fit TRBD1. The germline gives CDR1 MDHEN, CDR2 SYDVKM. The CDR3 covers 15 residues. J gave up 4 bases and V 7 bases, and 11 bases lay outside the gene matches. CDR3 region: CASTRGRSGGETQYF. The DNA of the CDR3 is TGTGCCAGCACCAGGGGGCGGTCAGGCGGAGAGACCCAGTACTTC.

The V and J genes are TRBV6-1 and TRBJ1-2; D ambiguous. The V end was cut by 1 base, the J end by 8 bases, with 11 bases between. The CDR3 extends over 13 amino acids. CDR1 is MNHNS and CDR2 is SASEGT in the germline V gene. In nucleotides, the CDR3 is TGTGCCAGCAGTGAAGTCACCGGTACCGGCTACACCTTC. Protein: CASSEVTGTGYTF.

The chain links TRBV5-5 to TRBJ2-7, with 10 bases aligning to TRBD1. The CDR3 runs to 15 residues. Germline CDR1 is SGHKS and CDR2 is YYEKEE (reference sequence). With 2 bases clipped from V and 2 bases from J, the junction kept 4 bases outside the gene matches. The CDR3 is CASSFGQGGTYEQYF. CDR3 bases: TGTGCCAGCAGCTTCGGACAGGGGGGAACCTACGAGCAGTACTTC.

This chain connects TRBV29-1 to TRBJ1-2; a possible D gene is TRBD1 (5 bases). V dropped 7 bases and J dropped 4 bases, with 16 bases sitting between them. Germline lookup yields CDR1 SQVTM and CDR2 ANQGSEA. The CDR3 extends over 13 amino acids. The CDR3 reads CSETPGIPYGYTF. DNA of the CDR3: TGCAGCGAAACCCCAGGGATTCCCTATGGCTACACCTTC.

This chain connects TRBV18 to TRBJ1-1; D is perhaps TRBD1 (6 bases). The CDR3 runs 14 residues. The germline CDR1 and CDR2 sequences are KGHSH and LQKENI. The ends were cut back, 3 bases at V and 1 base at J, with 9 bases in the middle. The CDR3 region is CASSPSGANTEAFF. Written as DNA, the CDR3 is TGTGCCAGCTCACCTTCAGGGGCGAACACTGAAGCTTTCTTT. The full variable domain, rest sourced from reference TRBV18 and TRBJ1-1, is NAGVMQNPRHLVRRRGQEARLRCSPMKGHSHVYWYRQLPEEGLKFMVYLQKENIIDESGMPKERFSAEFPKEGPSILRIQQVVRGDSAAYFCASSPSGANTEAFFGQGTRLTVV.

The chain joins TRBV7-3 to TRBJ1-2, with no clear D. Germline assignment: CDR1 SGHTA and CDR2 FQGTGA. Trimming took 5 bases from V and 4 from J, leaving 11 bases between them. The CDR3 is made up of 13 amino acids. DNA for the CDR3: TGTGCCAGCAGCCCCTCATCGGGCTATGGCTACACCTTC. This gives the protein CASSPSSGYGYTF.

This clone came up once. This chain connects TRBV13 to TRBJ2-5; D ambiguous. The length of the CDR3 is 14 residues. CDR1 and CDR2 (germline): PRHDT, FYEKMQ (reference sequence). The V and J ends lost 5 bases and 0 bases respectively, with 10 bases between them. The DNA for the CDR3 is TGTGCCAGCAGCCCGAGGCGGAACCAAGAGACCCAGTACTTC. Amino acid sequence: CASSPRRNQETQYF. Based on the CDR3 plus reference TRBV13 and TRBJ2-5, the full variable domain is AAGVIQSPRHLIKEKRETATLKCYPIPRHDTVYWYQQGPGQDPQFLISFYEKMQSDKGSIPDRFSAQQFSDYHSELNMSSLELGDSALYFCASSPRRNQETQYFGPGTRLLVL.

CDR3 protein: CASSPGTSGRGQNIQYF. The CDR3 DNA reads TGTGCCAGCAGTCCTGGGACTAGCGGGAGAGGACAAAACATTCAGTACTTC. The chain combines TRBV27 with TRBJ2-4; 14 bases agree with TRBD2. Germline lookup yields CDR1 MNHEY and CDR2 SMNVEV (reference sequence). The length of the CDR3 is 17 residues. Losses at the gene ends were 5 bases for V and 5 bases for J; bases not matched to a gene: 8.

The J gene is TRBJ1-3, the V gene TRBV6-1; a weak D match, TRBD1 (5 bases). Germline CDR1 reads MNHNS; CDR2 reads SASEGT. Trimming took off 4 bases at V and 0 bases at J, with 19 bases between the two ends. This CDR3 comprises 18 residues. The CDR3 sequence is CASSVLWGRANSGNTIYF. The CDR3 coding sequence is TGTGCCAGCAGTGTTCTCTGGGGCAGGGCAAACTCTGGAAACACCATATATTTT.

This chain uses TRBV29-1 with TRBJ2-2, with D possibly matching TRBD2 (5 bases). CDR1 and CDR2 (germline): SQVTM, ANQGSEA. With 3 bases removed from V and 7 bases from J, the gap between germline ends came to 12 bases. The CDR3 has 13 residues. Written as DNA, the CDR3 is TGCAGCGTTGACGTCGGGGTTGGCGGGGAGCTGTTTTTT. Translating it yields CSVDVGVGGELFF.

The chain couples TRBV6-5 to TRBJ1-1; D is unresolved. The CDR3 runs 11 residues. From germline, CDR1 is MNHEY and CDR2 SVGAGI. V lost 8 bases and J lost 0, with 4 bases in between. CDR3 in amino acids: CASPMNTEAFF. CDR3 sequence (DNA): TGTGCCAGCCCCATGAACACTGAAGCTTTCTTT.

The rearrangement uses TRBV28 and TRBJ1-5, with D unresolved. Germline V lookup: CDR1 MDHEN, CDR2 SYDVKM. This CDR3 comprises 17 residues. Trimming removed 5 bases from V and 5 bases from J, with 22 bases in between. The CDR3 nucleotides read TGTGCCAGCAGTCTTGGTGCCGGGAGTTCAGTCCATCAGCCCCAGCATTTT. Translated, it gives CASSLGAGSSVHQPQHF.